This TCR beta chain derives from a study of T-cell reconstitution after alpha-beta-depleted transplantation in children. Study-level results: There were reportedly several hundred expanded graft clones from which alpha-beta T cells came about two months after transplant. At one year after transplant, newly produced T cells mostly accounted for T-cell counts and diversity. The high TCRbeta diversity at day 60 in some patients came from surviving recipient T cells and thymic progenitors.

A few counts support this clonotype. The antigen is unknown. TCRbeta library construction was performed incorporating unique molecular identifiers. MiXCR was run by TCRdb on the PCR reads, yielding one entry per CDR3 protein. The data contain 300,000 to 350,000 distinct CDR3 sequences, roughly 21% of them singletons. The clonotype originates from a male patient aged 5 to 17 who had a stem cell transplant for acute lymphoblastic leukemia, so the T cells may come from the graft donor. This material consisted of PBMCs, mostly from graft donor cells, taken 180 days after TCRalphabeta/CD19-depleted stem cell transplant.

The CDR3 protein is CSAVRDYLREQYF. For the CDR3, the DNA is TGCAGTGCCGTCCGGGACTACCTTCGGGAGCAGTACTTC. This chain connects TRBV20-1 to TRBJ2-7; 7 bases match TRBD2. Losses at the gene ends were 6 bases for V and 7 bases for J; bases not matched to a gene: 12. The germline CDR1 and CDR2 sequences are DFQATT and SNEGSKA (reference sequence). The CDR3 length is 13 residues.